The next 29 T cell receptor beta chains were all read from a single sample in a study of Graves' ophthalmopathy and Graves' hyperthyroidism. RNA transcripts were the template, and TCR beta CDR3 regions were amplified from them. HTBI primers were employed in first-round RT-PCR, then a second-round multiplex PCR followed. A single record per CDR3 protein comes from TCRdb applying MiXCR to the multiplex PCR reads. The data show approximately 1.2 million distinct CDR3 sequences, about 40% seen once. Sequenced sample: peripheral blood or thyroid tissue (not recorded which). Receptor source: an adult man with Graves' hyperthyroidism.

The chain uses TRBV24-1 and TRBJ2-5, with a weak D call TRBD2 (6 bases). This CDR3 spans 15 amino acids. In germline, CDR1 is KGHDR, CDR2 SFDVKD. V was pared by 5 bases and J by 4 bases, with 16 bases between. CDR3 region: CATSGPDQGGETQYF. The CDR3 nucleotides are TGTGCCACCAGTGGCCCGGACCAGGGAGGAGAGACCCAGTACTTC.

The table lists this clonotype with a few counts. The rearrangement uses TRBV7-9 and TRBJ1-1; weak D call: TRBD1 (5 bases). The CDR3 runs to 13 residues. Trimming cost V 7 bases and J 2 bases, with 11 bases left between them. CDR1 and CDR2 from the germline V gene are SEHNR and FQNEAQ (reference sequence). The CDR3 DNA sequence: TGTGCCAGCACCTTCGGGACCAACACTGAAGCTTTCTTT. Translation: CASTFGTNTEAFF. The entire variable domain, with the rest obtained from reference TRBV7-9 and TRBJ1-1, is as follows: DTGVSQNPRHKITKRGQNVTFRCDPISEHNRLYWYRQTLGQGPEFLTYFQNEAQLEKSRLLSDRFSAERPKGSFSTLEIQRTEQGDSAMYLCASTFGTNTEAFFGQGTRLTVV.

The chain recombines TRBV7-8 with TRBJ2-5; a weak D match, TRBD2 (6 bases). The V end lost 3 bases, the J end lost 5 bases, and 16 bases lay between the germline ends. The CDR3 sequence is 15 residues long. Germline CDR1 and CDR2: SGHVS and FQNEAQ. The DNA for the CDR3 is TGTGCCAGCAGCTTTGGCCCGGGGGTACAGGAGACCCAGTACTTC. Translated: CASSFGPGVQETQYF. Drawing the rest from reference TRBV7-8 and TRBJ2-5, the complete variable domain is GAGVSQSPRYKVAKRGQDVALRCDPISGHVSLFWYQQALGQGPEFLTYFQNEAQLDKSGLPSDRFFAERPEGSVSTLKIQRTQQEDSAVYLCASSFGPGVQETQYFGPGTRLLVL.

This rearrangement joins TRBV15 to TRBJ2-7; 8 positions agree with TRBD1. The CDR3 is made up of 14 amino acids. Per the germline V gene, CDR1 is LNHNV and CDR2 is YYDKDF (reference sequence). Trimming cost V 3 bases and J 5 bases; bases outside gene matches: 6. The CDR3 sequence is CATSSEGQGNEQYF. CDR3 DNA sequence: TGTGCCACCAGCAGTGAAGGACAGGGTAACGAGCAGTACTTC.

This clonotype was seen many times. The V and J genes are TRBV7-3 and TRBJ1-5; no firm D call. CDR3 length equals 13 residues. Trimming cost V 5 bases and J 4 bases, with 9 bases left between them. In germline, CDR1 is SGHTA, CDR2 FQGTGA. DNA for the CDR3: TGTGCCAGCAGCCTAAACCATAATCAGCCCCAGCATTTT. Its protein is CASSLNHNQPQHF.

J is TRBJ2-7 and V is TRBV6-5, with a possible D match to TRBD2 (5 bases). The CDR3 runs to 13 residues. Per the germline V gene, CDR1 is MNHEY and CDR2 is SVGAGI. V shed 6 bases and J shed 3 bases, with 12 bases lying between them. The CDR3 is CASRRADGYEQYF. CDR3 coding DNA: TGTGCCAGCAGGCGAGCGGACGGCTACGAGCAGTACTTC.

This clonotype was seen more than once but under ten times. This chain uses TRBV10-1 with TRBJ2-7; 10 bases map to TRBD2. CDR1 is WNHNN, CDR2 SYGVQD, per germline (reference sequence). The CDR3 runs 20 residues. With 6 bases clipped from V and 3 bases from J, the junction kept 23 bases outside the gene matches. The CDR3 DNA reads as TGCGCCAGCAGCGCAAGCGGGGGGGCCTCCCGAGCAGGAAGGTTCTACGAGCAGTACTTC. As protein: CASSASGGASRAGRFYEQYF.

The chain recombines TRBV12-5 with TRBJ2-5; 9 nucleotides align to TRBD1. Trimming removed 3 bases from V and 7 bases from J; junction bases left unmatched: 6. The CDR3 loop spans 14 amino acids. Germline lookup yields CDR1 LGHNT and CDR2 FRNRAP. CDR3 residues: CASGFSGQGGTQYF. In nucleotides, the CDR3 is TGTGCTAGTGGTTTTTCGGGACAGGGTGGGACCCAGTACTTC.

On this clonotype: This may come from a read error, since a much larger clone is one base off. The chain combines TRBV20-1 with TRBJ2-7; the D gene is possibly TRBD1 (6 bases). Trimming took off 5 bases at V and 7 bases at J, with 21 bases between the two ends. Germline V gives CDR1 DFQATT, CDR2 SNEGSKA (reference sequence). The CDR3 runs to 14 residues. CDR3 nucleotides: TGCAGTGCTGACCCAGGGGCCGCGCCTCGGGAGCAGTACTTC. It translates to CSADPGAAPREQYF.

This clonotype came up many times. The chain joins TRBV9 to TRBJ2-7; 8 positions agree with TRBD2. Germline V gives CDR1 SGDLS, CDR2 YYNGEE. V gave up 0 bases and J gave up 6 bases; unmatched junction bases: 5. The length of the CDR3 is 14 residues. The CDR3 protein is CASSVGLGTSEQYF. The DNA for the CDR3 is TGTGCCAGCAGCGTAGGTTTGGGGACTAGCGAGCAGTACTTC. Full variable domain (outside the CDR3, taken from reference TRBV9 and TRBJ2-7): DSGVTQTPKHLITATGQRVTLRCSPRSGDLSVYWYQQSLDQGLQFLIQYYNGEERAKGNILERFSAQQFPDLHSELNLSSLELGDSALYFCASSVGLGTSEQYFGPGTRLTVT.

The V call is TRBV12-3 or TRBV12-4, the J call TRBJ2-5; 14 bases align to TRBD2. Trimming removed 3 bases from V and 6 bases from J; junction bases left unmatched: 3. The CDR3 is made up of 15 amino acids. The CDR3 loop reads CASSLTSGREKTQYF. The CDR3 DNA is TGTGCCAGCAGTTTGACTAGCGGGAGGGAAAAGACCCAGTACTTC.

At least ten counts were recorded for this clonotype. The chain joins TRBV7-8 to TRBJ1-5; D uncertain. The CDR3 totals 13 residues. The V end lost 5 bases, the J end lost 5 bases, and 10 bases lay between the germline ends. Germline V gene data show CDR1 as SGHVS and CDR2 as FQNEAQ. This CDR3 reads CASSNYGHQPQHF. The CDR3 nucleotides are TGTGCCAGCAGCAACTATGGCCATCAGCCCCAGCATTTT.

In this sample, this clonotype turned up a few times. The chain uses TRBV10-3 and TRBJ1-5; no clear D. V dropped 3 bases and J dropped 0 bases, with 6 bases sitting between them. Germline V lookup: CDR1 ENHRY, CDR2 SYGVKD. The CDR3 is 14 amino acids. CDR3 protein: CAISDPNSNQPQHF. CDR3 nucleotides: TGTGCCATCAGTGACCCGAATAGCAATCAGCCCCAGCATTTT.

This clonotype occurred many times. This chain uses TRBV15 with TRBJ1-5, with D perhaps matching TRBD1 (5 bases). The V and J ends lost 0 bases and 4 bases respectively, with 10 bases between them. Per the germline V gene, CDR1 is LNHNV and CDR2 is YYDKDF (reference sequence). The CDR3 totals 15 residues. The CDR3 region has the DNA TGTGCCACCAGCAGAGATCTGGCAGGGAATCAGCCCCAGCATTTT. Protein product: CATSRDLAGNQPQHF. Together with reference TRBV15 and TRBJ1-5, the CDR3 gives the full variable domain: DAMVIQNPRYQVTQFGKPVTLSCSQTLNHNVMYWYQQKSSQAPKLLFHYYDKDFNNEADTPDNFQSRRPNTSFCFLDIRSPGLGDTAMYLCATSRDLAGNQPQHFGDGTRLSIL.

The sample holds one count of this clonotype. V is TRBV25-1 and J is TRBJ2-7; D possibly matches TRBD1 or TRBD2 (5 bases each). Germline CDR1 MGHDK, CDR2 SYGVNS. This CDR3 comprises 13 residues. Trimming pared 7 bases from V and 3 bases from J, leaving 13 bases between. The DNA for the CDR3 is TGTGCCAGCAAGGGGACCCCGGGCTACGAGCAGTACTTC. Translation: CASKGTPGYEQYF.

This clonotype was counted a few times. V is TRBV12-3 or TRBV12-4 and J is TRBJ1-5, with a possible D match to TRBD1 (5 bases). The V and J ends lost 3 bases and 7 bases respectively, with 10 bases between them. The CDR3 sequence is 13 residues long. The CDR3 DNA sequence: TGTGCCAGCAGTTTGTCAGGGAAGCAGCCCCAGCATTTT. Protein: CASSLSGKQPQHF.

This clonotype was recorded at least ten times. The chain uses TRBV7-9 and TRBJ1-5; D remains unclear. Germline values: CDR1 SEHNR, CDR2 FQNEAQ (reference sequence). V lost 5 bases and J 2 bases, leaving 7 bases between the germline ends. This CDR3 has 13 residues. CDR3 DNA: TGTGCCAGCAGCCGCGACGGCAATCAGCCCCAGCATTTT. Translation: CASSRDGNQPQHF. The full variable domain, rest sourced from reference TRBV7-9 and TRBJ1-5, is DTGVSQNPRHKITKRGQNVTFRCDPISEHNRLYWYRQTLGQGPEFLTYFQNEAQLEKSRLLSDRFSAERPKGSFSTLEIQRTEQGDSAMYLCASSRDGNQPQHFGDGTRLSIL.

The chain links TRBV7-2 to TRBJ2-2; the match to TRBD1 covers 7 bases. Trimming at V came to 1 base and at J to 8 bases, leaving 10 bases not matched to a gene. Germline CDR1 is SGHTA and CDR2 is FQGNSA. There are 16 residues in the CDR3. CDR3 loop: CASSLGTGDRTGELFF. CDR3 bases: TGTGCCAGCAGCTTAGGGACAGGTGATCGCACTGGGGAGCTGTTTTTT. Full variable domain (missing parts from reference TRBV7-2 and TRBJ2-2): GAGVSQSPSNKVTEKGKDVELRCDPISGHTALYWYRQSLGQGLEFLIYFQGNSAPDKSGLPSDRFSAERTGGSVSTLTIQRTQQEDSAVYLCASSLGTGDRTGELFFGEGSRLTVL.

The CDR3 DNA reads as TGTGCCACCGTAATGCGGACTAGTTTATCGTACCAAGAGACCCAGTACTTC. Residues: CATVMRTSLSYQETQYF. This sequence joins TRBV6-4 and TRBJ2-5, with TRBD2 identical over 7 bases. This CDR3 region has 17 residues. After removal of 10 bases from V and 0 bases from J, the junction contained 17 bases not matched to a gene. Germline V CDR1 and CDR2: MRHNA, SNTAGT.

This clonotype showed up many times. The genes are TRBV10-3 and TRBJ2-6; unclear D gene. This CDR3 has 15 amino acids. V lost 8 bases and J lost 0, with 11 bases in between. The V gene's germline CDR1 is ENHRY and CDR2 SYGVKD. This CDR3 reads CAIRAPFSGANVLTF. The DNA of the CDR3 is TGTGCCATCCGGGCCCCTTTCTCTGGGGCCAACGTCCTGACTTTC.

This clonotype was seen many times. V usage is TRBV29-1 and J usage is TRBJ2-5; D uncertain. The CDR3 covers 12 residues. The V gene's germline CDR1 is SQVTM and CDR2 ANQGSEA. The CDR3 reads CTAFGNQETQYF. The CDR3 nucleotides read TGCACCGCGTTTGGGAACCAAGAGACCCAGTACTTC.

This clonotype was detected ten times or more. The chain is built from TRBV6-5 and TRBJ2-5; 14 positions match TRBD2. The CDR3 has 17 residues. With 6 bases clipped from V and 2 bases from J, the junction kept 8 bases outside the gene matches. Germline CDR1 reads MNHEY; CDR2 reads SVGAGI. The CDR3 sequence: CASRSTSGREPQETQYF. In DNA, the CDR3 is TGTGCCAGCAGATCGACTAGCGGGAGGGAACCGCAAGAGACCCAGTACTTC.

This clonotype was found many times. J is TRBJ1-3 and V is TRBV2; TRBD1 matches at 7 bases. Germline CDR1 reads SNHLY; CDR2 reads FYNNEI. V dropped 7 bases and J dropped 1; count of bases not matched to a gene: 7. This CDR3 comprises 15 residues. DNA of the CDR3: TGTGCCAGCAAAGGACAGGCTCCTTCTGGAAACACCATATATTTT. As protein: CASKGQAPSGNTIYF.

The CDR3 here is CASKDGGHHEQYF. The CDR3 DNA sequence: TGTGCCAGCAAAGACGGGGGGCACCACGAGCAGTACTTC. The chain recombines TRBV10-3 with TRBJ2-7; a weak D match, TRBD2 (7 bases). Germline assignment: CDR1 ENHRY and CDR2 SYGVKD. The CDR3 extends over 13 amino acids. V shed 10 bases and J shed 5 bases, with 18 bases lying between them.

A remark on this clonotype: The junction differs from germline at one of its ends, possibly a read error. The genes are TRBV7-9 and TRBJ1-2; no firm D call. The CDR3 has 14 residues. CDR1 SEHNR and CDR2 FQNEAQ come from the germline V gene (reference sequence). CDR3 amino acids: CASSLGTGNYDYTF. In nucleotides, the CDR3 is TGTGCCAGCAGCTTAGGGACCGGTAACTATGACTACACCTTC.

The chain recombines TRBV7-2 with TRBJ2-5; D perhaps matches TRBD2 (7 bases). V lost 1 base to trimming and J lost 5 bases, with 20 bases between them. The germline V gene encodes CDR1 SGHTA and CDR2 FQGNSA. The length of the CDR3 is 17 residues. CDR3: CASSLGGGLGEGETQYF. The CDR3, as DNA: TGTGCCAGCAGCTTAGGCGGGGGCCTAGGGGAAGGCGAGACCCAGTACTTC.

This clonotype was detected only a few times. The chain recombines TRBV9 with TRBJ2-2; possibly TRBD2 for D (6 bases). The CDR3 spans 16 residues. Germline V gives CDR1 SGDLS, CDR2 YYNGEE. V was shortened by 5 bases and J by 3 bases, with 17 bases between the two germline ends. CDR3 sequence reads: CASSLSPAGYTGELFF. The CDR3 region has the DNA TGTGCCAGCAGTTTATCCCCCGCGGGATACACCGGGGAGCTGTTTTTT. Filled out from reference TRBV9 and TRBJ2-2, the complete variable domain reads DSGVTQTPKHLITATGQRVTLRCSPRSGDLSVYWYQQSLDQGLQFLIQYYNGEERAKGNILERFSAQQFPDLHSELNLSSLELGDSALYFCASSLSPAGYTGELFFGEGSRLTVL.

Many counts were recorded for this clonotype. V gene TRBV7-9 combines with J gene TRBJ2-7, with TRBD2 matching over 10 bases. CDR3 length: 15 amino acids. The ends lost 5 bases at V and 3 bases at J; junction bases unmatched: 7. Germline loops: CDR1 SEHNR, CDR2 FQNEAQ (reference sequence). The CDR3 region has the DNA TGTGCCAGCAGCCTTACTAGCGGGACCCTCTACGAGCAGTACTTC. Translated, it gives CASSLTSGTLYEQYF.

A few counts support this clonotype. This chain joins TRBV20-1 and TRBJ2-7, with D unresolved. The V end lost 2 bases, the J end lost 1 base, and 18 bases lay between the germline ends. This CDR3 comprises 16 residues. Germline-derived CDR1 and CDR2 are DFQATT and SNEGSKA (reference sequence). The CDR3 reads CSARITQSSSSYEQYF. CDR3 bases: TGCAGTGCTAGAATCACACAGAGCTCCTCATCCTACGAGCAGTACTTC.